These 12 T cell receptor beta chains came from one sample sequenced in a study of technical replicates of blood from several donors. Assay used: immunoSEQ multiplex PCR; TCRdb lists only in-frame clones, some missing. This sample yields tens of thousands of clones, of which over 90% are seen a single time; about 0.36% belongs to the top ten. The material sequenced was T cells isolated from PBMCs. The receptors derive from a human donor in good health.

The table lists this clone with a few counts. CDR3: CASSQDSGRGIEKLFF. The CDR3 nucleotides are TGCGCCAGCAGCCAAGATTCGGGGAGGGGAATTGAAAAACTGTTTTTT. This rearrangement joins TRBV4-3 to TRBJ1-4; tentatively, D is TRBD1 (5 bases). The CDR3 extends over 16 amino acids. Germline V gene sequence: CDR1 LGHNA, CDR2 YSLEER. Deletions cut 0 bases from V and 7 bases from J, with 15 bases between.

The V gene is TRBV2, the J gene TRBJ1-2, with a weak D call TRBD1 (5 bases). CDR1 is SNHLY and CDR2 is FYNNEI in the germline V gene. This CDR3 comprises 13 residues. The V end was cut by 6 bases, the J end by 4 bases, with 12 bases between. The CDR3 DNA reads TGTGCCAGCAGGACGGGGGAGGGCTATGGCTACACCTTC. Translated: CASRTGEGYGYTF.

This chain links TRBV19 with TRBJ1-5; 11 positions agree with TRBD1. CDR1 LNHDA and CDR2 SQIVND come from the germline V gene (reference sequence). The CDR3 length is 16 residues. The V and J ends lost 5 bases and 1 base, in that order; junction bases with no gene match: 4. In DNA form, the CDR3 reads TGTGCCAGTAGTCACGGACAGGGGGCCAGCAATCAGCCCCAGCATTTT. Translating it yields CASSHGQGASNQPQHF.

The V and J genes are TRBV6-5 and TRBJ1-5; 7 bases fit TRBD1. Germline CDR1 and CDR2: MNHEY and SVGAGI. CDR3 size: 15 residues. V was clipped by 6 bases and J by 0 bases; unmatched bases: 5. The CDR3 reads CASRPGGLSNQPQHF. The CDR3 DNA reads TGTGCCAGCAGGCCAGGGGGTCTTAGCAATCAGCCCCAGCATTTT.

This chain joins TRBV7-3 and TRBJ2-7; the match to TRBD1 covers 10 bases. After removal of 0 bases from V and 6 bases from J, the junction contained 5 bases not matched to a gene. CDR1 is SGHTA and CDR2 is FQGTGA in the germline V gene. The CDR3 loop spans 15 amino acids. CDR3 coding DNA: TGTGCCAGCAGCTTAACGGGACAGGGGTTTTCCGAGCAGTACTTC. Amino acid sequence: CASSLTGQGFSEQYF.

The chain is built from TRBV2 and TRBJ1-2, with D possibly matching TRBD1 (5 bases). This CDR3 region has 13 residues. CDR1 and CDR2 (germline): SNHLY, FYNNEI. The germline V and J ends were trimmed by 6 bases and 4 bases, with 12 bases remaining between them. Here the CDR3 reads CASRDGGGYGYTF. In DNA, the CDR3 is TGTGCCAGCAGGGACGGCGGGGGCTATGGCTACACCTTC.

V usage is TRBV29-1 and J usage is TRBJ1-3, with D possibly being TRBD1 (5 bases). This CDR3 comprises 12 residues. Trimming took 6 bases from V and 3 from J, leaving 9 bases between them. The germline gives CDR1 SQVTM, CDR2 ANQGSEA. Written as DNA, the CDR3 is TGCAGCGTCTCGGGGGGTGGAAACACCATATATTTT. This sequence encodes CSVSGGGNTIYF.

V is TRBV7-2 and J is TRBJ2-3, with TRBD2 identical over 7 bases. The CDR3 loop spans 16 amino acids. The V gene's germline CDR1 is SGHTA and CDR2 FQGNSA. V shed 1 base, J shed 0 bases, and the junction held 4 bases outside the gene matches. As DNA, the CDR3 is TGTGCCAGCAGCTTAGGTCTAGCGGTTAGCACAGATACGCAGTATTTT. It is translated as CASSLGLAVSTDTQYF.

The genes are TRBV25-1 and TRBJ2-5; perhaps TRBD1 as D (6 bases). V was trimmed by 2 bases and J by 5 bases, leaving 15 bases between them. Germline-derived CDR1 and CDR2 are MGHDK and SYGVNS. The CDR3 length is 15 residues. CDR3 amino acids: CASSEKDSGRETQYF. The CDR3 DNA follows: TGTGCCAGCAGTGAAAAGGACAGCGGCAGGGAGACCCAGTACTTC.

V and J are TRBV11-3 and TRBJ2-1; the match to TRBD2 covers 11 bases. The CDR3 covers 19 residues. Trimming removed 6 bases from V and 0 bases from J; junction bases left unmatched: 13. Germline V lookup: CDR1 SGHNT, CDR2 YENEEA. As DNA, the CDR3 is TGTGCCAGCAGTGCCCGTAAGGGGACTAGCGGAACCTCCTACAATGAGCAGTTCTTC. Translation gives CASSARKGTSGTSYNEQFF. Full variable domain (outside the CDR3, taken from reference TRBV11-3 and TRBJ2-1): EAGVVQSPRYKIIEKKQPVAFWCNPISGHNTLYWYLQNLGQGPELLIRYENEEAVDDSQLPKDRFSAERLKGVDSTLKIQPAELGDSAVYLCASSARKGTSGTSYNEQFFGPGTRLTVL.

This chain uses TRBV4-1 with TRBJ1-5, with 8 bases fitting TRBD1. This CDR3 comprises 13 residues. CDR1 and CDR2 (germline): MGHRA, YSYEKL. With V trimmed by 5 bases and J by 4 bases, 1 base remained unmatched. CDR3 nucleotide sequence: TGCGCCAGCAGCGACAGGGGTAATCAGCCCCAGCATTTT. Encoded protein: CASSDRGNQPQHF.

This chain uses TRBV5-6 with TRBJ2-1; the match to TRBD2 covers 9 bases. Germline V gene sequence: CDR1 SGHDT, CDR2 YYEEEE. The CDR3 is 14 amino acids. V was pared by 2 bases and J by 11 bases, with 8 bases of the junction left unmatched. CDR3 coding DNA: TGTGCCAGCAGCTTATATGAGCGGGAGGCTAAGCAGTTCTTC. Translation: CASSLYEREAKQFF.